This T cell receptor beta chain appears in the sequencing data of a study of CD8 T cells in Susac syndrome. Random hexamers were used to reverse transcribe the RNA input (0.5 to 1 ug). Amplification of TCR beta CDR3 used immunoSEQ multiplex PCR across 54 Vbeta and 13 Jbeta. TCRdb re-called the immunoSEQ multiplex PCR reads through MiXCR, storing one row per CDR3 protein. The sample holds a few hundred thousand distinct CDR3 sequences; around 85% are singletons and the top ten take approximately 0.12%. The CDR3 length is 16 residues. Per germline, CDR1 GTSNPN and CDR2 SVGIG (reference sequence). The V and J ends lost 4 bases and 4 bases, in that order; junction bases with no gene match: 13. The sequenced target, TCR beta, came from blood CD8+ and CD4+ T cells. Included as multiple sclerosis controls were treatment-naive patients who had stable or active relapsing-remitting disease. Negative isolation yielded CD8+ and CD4+ T cells; FACS enriched TEMRA cells.

The chain carries TRBV30 and TRBJ1-1; 9 nucleotides match TRBD1. The clonotype comes from a human donor with multiple sclerosis. The sample was CD8+ T cells from PBMCs. CDR3 in amino acids: CAWTEPYRGLGTEAFF. CDR3 nucleotide sequence: TGTGCCTGGACCGAACCCTACAGGGGGCTGGGCACTGAAGCTTTCTTT.